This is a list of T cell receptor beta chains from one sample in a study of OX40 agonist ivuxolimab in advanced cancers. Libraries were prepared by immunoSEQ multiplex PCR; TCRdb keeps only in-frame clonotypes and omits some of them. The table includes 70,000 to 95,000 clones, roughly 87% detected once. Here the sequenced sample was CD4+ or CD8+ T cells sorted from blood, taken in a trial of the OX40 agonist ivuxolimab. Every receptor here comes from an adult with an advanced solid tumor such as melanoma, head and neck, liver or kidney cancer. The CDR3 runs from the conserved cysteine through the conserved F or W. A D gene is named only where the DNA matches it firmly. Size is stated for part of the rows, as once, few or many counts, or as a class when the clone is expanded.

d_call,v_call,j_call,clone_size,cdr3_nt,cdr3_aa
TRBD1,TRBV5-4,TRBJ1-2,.,TGTGCCAGCAGCCTCGGACAGGACTATGGCTACACCTTC,CASSLGQDYGYTF
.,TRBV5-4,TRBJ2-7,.,TGTGCCAGCAGCTTGGGGGGGGCGATAGTTTACGAGCAGTACTTC,CASSLGGAIVYEQYF
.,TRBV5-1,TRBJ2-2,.,TGCGCCAGCAGCTTCGGCAGTGCGAACACCGGGGAGCTGTTTTTT,CASSFGSANTGELFF
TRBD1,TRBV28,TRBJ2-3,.,TGTGCCAGCACTCAGGGGGACAGGGGGCCTAATACGCAGTATTTT,CASTQGDRGPNTQYF
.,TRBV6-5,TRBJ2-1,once,TGTGCCAGCAAGTTGGATAGCAGGGGGGGGCAGTTCTTC,CASKLDSRGGQFF
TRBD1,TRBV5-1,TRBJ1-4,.,TGCGCCAGCAGGGACAGGGGGCGACGAGAAAAACTGTTTTTT,CASRDRGRREKLFF
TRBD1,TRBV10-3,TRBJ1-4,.,TGTGCCATCAGCCGGGACAGGGGGGACCCTGGAGAAAAACTGTTTTTT,CAISRDRGDPGEKLFF
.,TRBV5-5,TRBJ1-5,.,TGTGCCAGCAGCCTGGACCCGGGGAATCAGCCCCAGCATTTT,CASSLDPGNQPQHF
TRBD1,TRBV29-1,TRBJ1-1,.,TGCAGCGTTGAAGATACCCCGGGACAGGGGAAGATTCCTGAAGCTTTCTTT,CSVEDTPGQGKIPEAFF
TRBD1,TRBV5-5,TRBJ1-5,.,TGTGCCAGCTGTTCCGGGACAGGCAATCAGCCCCAGCATTTT,CASCSGTGNQPQHF
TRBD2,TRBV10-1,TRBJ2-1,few,TGCGCCAGCAGTGAGCCAAGTAGCGGGGATAAGCAGTTCTTC,CASSEPSSGDKQFF
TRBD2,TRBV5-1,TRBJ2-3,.,TGCGCCAGCAGCGGCTCGGGACTAGCGGGGAGCACAGATACGCAGTATTTT,CASSGSGLAGSTDTQYF
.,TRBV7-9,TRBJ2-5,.,TGTGCCAGCAGCTCCCTTAGGGCGGGGAAAGAGACCCAGTACTTC,CASSSLRAGKETQYF
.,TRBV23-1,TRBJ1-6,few,TGCGCCAGCAGCGGAGAATCACCCCTCCACTTT,CASSGESPLHF
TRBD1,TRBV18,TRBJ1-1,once,TGTGCCAGCTCCGTACAGGGGGCGTCTGAAGCTTTCTTT,CASSVQGASEAFF
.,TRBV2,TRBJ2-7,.,TGTGCCAGCAGTGAAGGAGTAGGACGCCTCGAGCAGTACTTC,CASSEGVGRLEQYF
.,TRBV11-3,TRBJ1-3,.,TGTGCCAGCAGCTTTACCTCTGGAAACACCATATATTTT,CASSFTSGNTIYF
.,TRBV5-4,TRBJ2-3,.,TGTGCCAGCAGCTTGAGGGGGGGAACAGATACGCAGTATTTT,CASSLRGGTDTQYF
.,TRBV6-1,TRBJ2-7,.,TGTGCCAGCGCCGCGGACACGTACTACGAGCAGTACTTC,CASAADTYYEQYF
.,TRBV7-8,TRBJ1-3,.,TGTGCCAGCAGCCCCCCTGGGGATTCTCTGGAAAACACCATATATTTT,CASSPPGDSLENTIYF
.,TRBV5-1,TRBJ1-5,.,TGCGCCAGCAGCTTGACAACGGGGCAGAATCAGCCCCAGCATTTT,CASSLTTGQNQPQHF
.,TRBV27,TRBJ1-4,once,TGTGCCAGCAGTCTGGGACCGAGTAATGAAAAACTGTTTTTT,CASSLGPSNEKLFF
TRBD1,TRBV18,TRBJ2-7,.,TGTGCCAGCTCACCGGCTCTTAGAGGGGGCCGCGACGAGCAGTACTTC,CASSPALRGGRDEQYF
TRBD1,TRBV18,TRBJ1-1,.,TGTGCCAGCTCAAGGGACAGGAAGAACACTGAAGCTTTCTTT,CASSRDRKNTEAFF
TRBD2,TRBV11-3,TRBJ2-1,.,TGTGCCAGCAGCCCCCGGGGGGGGGCAGGTAATGAGCAGTTCTTC,CASSPRGGAGNEQFF
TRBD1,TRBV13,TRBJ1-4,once,TGTGCCAGCAGTGGCGGGACAGATCATGAAAAACTGTTTTTT,CASSGGTDHEKLFF
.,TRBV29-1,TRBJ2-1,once,TGCAGCGTTGGAGGGTATGAGCAGTTCTTC,CSVGGYEQFF
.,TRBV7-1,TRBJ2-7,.,TGTGCCAGCAGTCCAATGGCAGCTGGGGCCGAGCAGTACTTC,CASSPMAAGAEQYF
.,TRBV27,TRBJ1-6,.,TGTGCCAGCAGTTTTTCGGAGTCGCAGGTGAGTTCACCCCTCCACTTT,CASSFSESQVSSPLHF
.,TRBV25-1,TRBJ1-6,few,TGTGCCAGCGGAGGACAGTATAATTCACCCCTCCACTTT,CASGGQYNSPLHF
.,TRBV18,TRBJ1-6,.,TGTGCCAGCTCATCGAGGACAGTTTACGGCTTCGGCAATTCACCCCTCCACTTT,CASSSRTVYGFGNSPLHF
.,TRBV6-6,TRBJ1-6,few,TGTGCCAGCAGCTCGCACCGACAGAATTCACCCCTCCACTTT,CASSSHRQNSPLHF
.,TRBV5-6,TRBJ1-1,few,TGTGCCAGCAGCTTTCGTCATCTGAACACTGAAGCTTTCTTT,CASSFRHLNTEAFF
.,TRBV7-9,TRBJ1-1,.,TGTGCCAGCAGCTTAAGGGAGGACACTGAAGCTTTCTTT,CASSLREDTEAFF
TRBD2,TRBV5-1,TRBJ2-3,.,TGCGCCAGCAGCTTGGAAGAACTAGCGGGAGATACGCAGTATTTT,CASSLEELAGDTQYF
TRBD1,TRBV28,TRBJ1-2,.,TGTGCCAGCATAGAGGGGGCGACTAACTATGGCTACACCTTC,CASIEGATNYGYTF
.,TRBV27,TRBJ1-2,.,TGTGCCAGCAGTTCTCACCCCACTAACTATGGCTACACCTTC,CASSSHPTNYGYTF
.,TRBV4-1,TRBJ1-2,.,TGCGCCAGCAGCCAGCCAACCCAGGGGAAATACTATGGCTACACCTTC,CASSQPTQGKYYGYTF
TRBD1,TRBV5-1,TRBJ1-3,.,TGCGCCAGCAGCTCCAAGGCCGGGACAGGGGCAATAAGCTCTGGAAACACCATATATTTT,CASSSKAGTGAISSGNTIYF
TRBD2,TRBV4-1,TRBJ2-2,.,TGCGCCAGCAGCCAAGAGGGTCTAGCGGGGGCCCTTCCCGGGGAGCTGTTTTTT,CASSQEGLAGALPGELFF
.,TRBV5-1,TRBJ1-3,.,TGCGCCAGCAGCTTGGACGTAGGGGTACTTGGAAACACCATATATTTT,CASSLDVGVLGNTIYF
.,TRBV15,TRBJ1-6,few,TGTGCCACCCGCGGGAGGGCGGGTTCACCCCTCCACTTT,CATRGRAGSPLHF
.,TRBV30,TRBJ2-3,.,TGTGCCTGGAGTCTTGGGGCCGGAACAGATACGCAGTATTTT,CAWSLGAGTDTQYF
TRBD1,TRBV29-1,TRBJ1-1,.,TGCAGCGTCATACCGGGACAGGGCACTGAAGCTTTCTTT,CSVIPGQGTEAFF
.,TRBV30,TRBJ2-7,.,TGTGCCTGGACCCTACCAGGTAGGGGCTACGAGCAGTACTTC,CAWTLPGRGYEQYF
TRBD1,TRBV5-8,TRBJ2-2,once,TGTGCCAGCAGCACCGGGACAGGGAGCACCGGGGAGCTGTTTTTT,CASSTGTGSTGELFF
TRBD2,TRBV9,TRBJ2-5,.,TGTGCCAGCAGCGCCCACTTAGCGGGGACACAAGAGACCCAGTACTTC,CASSAHLAGTQETQYF
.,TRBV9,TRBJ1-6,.,TGTGCCAGCAGCGCCGAGGTGTCCTATAATTCACCCCTCCACTTT,CASSAEVSYNSPLHF
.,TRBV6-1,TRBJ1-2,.,TGTGCCAGTTGGTGGAACTATGGCTACACCTTC,CASWWNYGYTF
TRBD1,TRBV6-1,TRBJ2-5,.,TGTGCCAGCAGTTTAGACAGGGGCCAAGAGACCCAGTACTTC,CASSLDRGQETQYF
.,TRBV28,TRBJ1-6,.,TGTGCCAGCAGTTTGGATCGGGGGTATAATTCACCCCTCCACTTT,CASSLDRGYNSPLHF
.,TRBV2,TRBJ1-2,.,TGTGCCAGCAGCCAGGACTATGGCTACACCTTC,CASSQDYGYTF
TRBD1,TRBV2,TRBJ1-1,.,TGTGCCAGCAGTGTCACAGGGGAGGGTGCTTTCTTT,CASSVTGEGAFF
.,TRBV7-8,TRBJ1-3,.,TGTGCCAGCAGCACTACAGGGTCTTGGAACACCATATATTTT,CASSTTGSWNTIYF
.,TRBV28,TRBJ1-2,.,TGTGCCACCAGGGGCGTGCGCGGAAGCCAAGGCTACACCTTC,CATRGVRGSQGYTF
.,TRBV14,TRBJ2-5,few,TGTGCCAGCAGCATCGAAAACACCCAAGAGACCCAGTACTTC,CASSIENTQETQYF